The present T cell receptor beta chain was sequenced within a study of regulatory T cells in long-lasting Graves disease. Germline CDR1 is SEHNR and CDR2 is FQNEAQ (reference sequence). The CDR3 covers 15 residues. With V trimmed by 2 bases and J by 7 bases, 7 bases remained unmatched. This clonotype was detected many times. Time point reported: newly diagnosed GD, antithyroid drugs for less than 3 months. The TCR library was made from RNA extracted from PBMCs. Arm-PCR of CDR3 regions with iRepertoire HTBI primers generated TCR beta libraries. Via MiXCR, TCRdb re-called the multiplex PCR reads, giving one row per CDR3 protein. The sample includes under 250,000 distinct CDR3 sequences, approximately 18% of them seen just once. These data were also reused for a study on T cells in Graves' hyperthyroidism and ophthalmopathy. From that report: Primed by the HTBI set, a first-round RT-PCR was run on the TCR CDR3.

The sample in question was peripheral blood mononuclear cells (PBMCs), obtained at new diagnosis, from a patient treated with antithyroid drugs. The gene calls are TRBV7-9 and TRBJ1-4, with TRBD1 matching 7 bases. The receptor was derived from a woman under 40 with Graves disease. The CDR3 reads CASSLYPGQSEKLFF. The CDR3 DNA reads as TGTGCCAGCAGCTTATATCCGGGACAGTCTGAAAAACTGTTTTTT.